This TCR beta chain originates from a study of shared clonotypes between healthy human individuals. The CDR3 is 15 residues long. The J segment lost 6 bases and the V segment lost 1 base, leaving 7 bases of the junction unmatched. Germline lookup yields CDR1 SGHDT and CDR2 YYEEEE. In its sample, this clone was seen once. Sequencing was performed with immunoSEQ multiplex PCR; in TCRdb, only in-frame clones are kept and a portion is missing. The repertoire holds approximately 470,000 clones, with approximately 84% as singletons. This clonotype originated in a woman aged 40 to 50 in good health. Some clones in this sample may be carry-over from other donors' samples. V usage is TRBV5-6 and J usage is TRBJ2-3; TRBD1 aligns across 8 bases. The specimen sequenced was PBMCs. The CDR3 nucleotides are TGTGCCAGCAGCTTGACCCCGGACAGGGAGGATACGCAGTATTTT. Translated: CASSLTPDREDTQYF. Filled out from reference TRBV5-6 and TRBJ2-3, the complete variable domain reads DAGVTQSPTHLIKTRGQQVTLRCSPKSGHDTVSWYQQALGQGPQFIFQYYEEEERQRGNFPDRFSGHQFPNYSSELNVNALLLGDSALYLCASSLTPDREDTQYFGPGTRLTVL.